The following is a T cell receptor beta chain sequence with its context. Its antigen remains undetermined. It has no much larger one-base neighbor in the sample; base qualities were not kept. Trimmed from V: 0 bases; trimmed from J: 4 bases; junction bases lacking a gene match: 8. The CDR3 sequence holds 16 residues, the cysteine and phenylalanine included. CDR3 DNA only is kept here, 48 bases in frame from base 1. The CDR1 and CDR2 encoded by the germline V gene are SGHDT and YYEEEE. This entry comes from a study of blood T cell repertoires in COVID-19 (dated by TCRdb to the early 2020s). Some background on the complete study: The collaborator samples originated in the United States, Italy and Spain and spanned the acute and convalescent phases of COVID-19. HLA class I and class II types, where available, came from metadata supplied by the sample provider rather than from assay-based typing. Samples were obtained from the ongoing ImmuneRACE study (first 160 participants) and from 1,254 subjects provided by 6 global collaborators. The material from the prospective study consisted of cDNA or gDNA derived from T cells, B-cell-depleted T cells, or PBMCs. Nearly every sample came with metadata listing a de-identified subject ID, COVID-19 status, age in years and sex. A freely available public database, intended as a resource for researchers studying the immune response to SARS-CoV-2, is where the repertoires were released. The dataset comprised deeply sampled blood TCRbeta repertoires from subjects exposed to, actively infected with, or recovered from COVID-19.

In the prospective study, participants were about 18 to 95 years old, resided in 24 geographic areas of the United States, and were enrolled through a virtual design. Cohort assignment in the prospective study relied on participant-reported clinical history from a screening survey and a study questionnaire. For ImmuneRACE Cohort 3, a participant was defined as recovered based on two consecutive negative NP/OP PCR tests, clearance by a healthcare professional, or resolution of symptoms. In the prospective study, mobile phlebotomists collected whole blood, serum and a nasopharyngeal or oropharyngeal swab from each participant. Additional blood draws and questionnaires over an approximately two-month period could optionally be provided by prospective study participants. Blood samples from the prospective study were shipped frozen or at room temperature prior to DNA extraction. TCRbeta CDR3 regions were amplified from genomic DNA by means of the immunoSEQ Assay, a bias-controlled multiplex PCR. As for the original processing: Nucleated cell counts per sample were estimated from amplification of reference gene primers within the assay. Sequence reads were collapsed and filtered to measure the absolute abundance of every unique TCRbeta CDR3 rearrangement. For each sample, productive Simpson clonality was calculated by taking the square root of Simpson's diversity index across productive rearrangements. What TCRdb holds here is the immuneACCESS table cut down to in-frame rearrangements. Part of the clones is not present; checked against another copy, under half of the missing clones reflect an unresolved V gene, and the others are unexplained. V and J calls and clone size are given by that table; D and trimming were obtained from the DNA. In all, the sample holds 190,000 or so clones, and about 81% of those were seen once. Around 8.8% of the sample is taken by the ten largest.

What the authors observed across the whole study: How much clinical and demographic metadata was included differed by source and by participant, and the metadata was provided uncurated.

Sample: PBMCs or T cells enriched from blood (not recorded which). The clonotype comes from a man aged 40-49 years who had recovered from COVID-19. This sequence uses TRBV5-6 and TRBJ1-2; the junction holds 8 bases that match TRBD1. The CDR3 loop reads CASSLGQGARSYGYTF. The sequenced DNA: TGTGCCAGCAGCTTGGGGCAGGGGGCGCGAAGCTATGGCTACACCTTC.